The 2 T cell receptor beta chains listed next were all sequenced from one sample in a study of T cells in Graves' hyperthyroidism and ophthalmopathy. TCR beta CDR3 sequences were amplified from RNA transcripts. Using the HTBI primer set, a first-round RT-PCR was run on the TCR CDR3. TCRdb ran MiXCR on the multiplex PCR reads and lists one entry per CDR3 protein. The repertoire holds roughly 400,000 distinct CDR3 sequences, 11% to 15% seen once, with approximately 27% in the top ten. The sequenced material came from blood. These receptors all come from a man over 45 with Graves' ophthalmopathy.

This chain joins TRBV2 and TRBJ2-3; a weak D match, TRBD1 (5 bases). The CDR3 sequence is 13 residues long. Germline V gene sequence: CDR1 SNHLY, CDR2 FYNNEI. V was cut by 8 bases and J by 5 bases, with 14 bases left in between. The DNA of the CDR3 is TGTGCCAGCCAGACCCAGGGTATAGATACGCAGTATTTT. Translated, it gives CASQTQGIDTQYF.

The sample holds many counts of this clonotype. The chain's CDR3 is CASSLSTSGIKNIQYF. The CDR3 nucleotides are TGCGCCAGCAGCTTGTCGACTAGCGGGATAAAAAACATTCAGTACTTC. This chain joins TRBV5-1 and TRBJ2-4; the match to TRBD2 covers 11 bases. Germline loops: CDR1 SGHRS, CDR2 YFSETQ. This CDR3 is built from 16 residues. With 1 base clipped from V and 4 bases from J, the junction kept 4 bases outside the gene matches.